These 9 T cell receptor beta chains came from one sample sequenced in a study of T cells in narcolepsy (dated by TCRdb to between 2017 and 2018). Library creation used the immunoSEQ multiplex PCR assay. This is the immuneACCESS table as TCRdb keeps it, with only in-frame sequences that have V and J called. A part of the clones is gone; compared with another copy, unresolved V genes explain less than half, and the rest is unexplained. The sample records about 33,000 clones, 85% to 90% of which are singletons. Of the sample, under 1.5% falls within the top ten clones. Sample: CD45RA- memory CD4+ T cells from PBMCs. The intended sense of this specimen's cell subset or site label: memory T cells sorted ex vivo from peripheral blood. These receptors were collected from a human donor with narcolepsy.

The chain links TRBV21-1 to TRBJ2-1; the listed D gene, TRBD2, was not tested against the DNA. TRBV21-1 is termed a pseudogene. There are 16 residues in the CDR3. The CDR3 here is CASSKHRGSARGEQFF. In DNA, the CDR3 is TGTGCCAGCAGCAAACACCGTGGTTCGGCGAGAGGTGAGCAGTTCTTC.

V is TRBV4-1 and J is TRBJ2-7; TRBD1 matches at 7 bases. CDR1 is MGHRA, CDR2 YSYEKL, per germline. The CDR3 covers 15 residues. The V gene end was trimmed by 0 bases and the J gene end by 3 bases; junction bases not matched to a gene: 5. CDR3 DNA sequence: TGCGCCAGCAGCCAAGACAATCCAGGGGGCTACGAGCAGTACTTC. Translated: CASSQDNPGGYEQYF.

V and J are TRBV2 and TRBJ1-5; tentative D call: TRBD1 (6 bases). The V and J ends lost 6 bases and 4 bases respectively, with 16 bases between them. Looked up from germline, CDR1 is SNHLY and CDR2 is FYNNEI. The CDR3 has 15 amino acids. CDR3 region: CASRRTGTKNQPQHF. As DNA, the CDR3 is TGTGCCAGCAGGAGGACCGGGACAAAAAATCAGCCCCAGCATTTT.

The gene calls are TRBV19 and TRBJ1-5, with D perhaps matching TRBD1 (6 bases). The CDR3 covers 15 residues. Germline CDR1 and CDR2: LNHDA and SQIVND (reference sequence). V was pared by 3 bases and J by 0 bases, with 9 bases between. The chain's CDR3 is CASSMDSYSNQPQHF. DNA of the CDR3: TGTGCCAGTAGTATGGACAGTTATAGCAATCAGCCCCAGCATTTT.

This clone occurred a few times. The V gene is TRBV25-1, the J gene TRBJ2-7; TRBD1 is a possible D gene (6 bases). Trimming removed 7 bases from V and 5 bases from J, with 15 bases in between. Germline V gives CDR1 MGHDK, CDR2 SYGVNS. CDR3 length: 13 residues. The CDR3 is CASTTGMAHEQYF. The CDR3 region has the DNA TGTGCCAGCACAACAGGGATGGCCCACGAGCAGTACTTC.

This clone has more than one count but fewer than ten. This chain's CDR3 is CASSLVVFGQGNTEAFF. Written as DNA, the CDR3 is TGTGCCAGCAGCTTAGTTGTCTTTGGACAGGGGAACACTGAAGCTTTCTTT. The V and J genes are TRBV7-6 and TRBJ1-1, with 8 nucleotides matching TRBD1. The CDR3 consists of 17 residues. CDR1 and CDR2 from the germline V gene are SGHVS and FNYEAQ. Unmatched junction bases numbered 8, after V lost 1 base and J lost 1 base.

The V call is TRBV7-6, the J call TRBJ1-6; D not certain. CDR1 and CDR2 from the germline V gene are SGHVS and FNYEAQ. The CDR3 is made up of 20 amino acids. Trimming took 0 bases from V and 0 from J, leaving 18 bases between them. This chain's CDR3 is CASSLAYGTDQSSYNSPLHF. Here the CDR3 DNA reads TGTGCCAGCAGCTTAGCGTATGGCACCGACCAAAGCTCCTATAATTCACCCCTCCACTTT.

This clone was counted a single time. The rearrangement uses TRBV5-1 and TRBJ2-1; TRBD1 matches at 8 bases. This CDR3 has 15 residues. V shed 4 bases, J shed 3 bases, and the junction held 6 bases outside the gene matches. CDR1 is SGHRS and CDR2 is YFSETQ in the germline V gene. The CDR3 sequence: CASSTSGTGYNEQFF. The DNA for the CDR3 is TGCGCCAGCAGCACATCCGGGACAGGCTACAATGAGCAGTTCTTC.

The rearrangement links TRBV11-3 to TRBJ2-5; 12 positions match TRBD2. This CDR3 has 15 residues. Per germline, CDR1 SGHNT and CDR2 YENEEA. The ends lost 5 bases at V and 4 bases at J; junction bases unmatched: 5. The CDR3, as DNA: TGTGCCAGCAGCCCTTCTAGCGGGGGGGGAGAGACCCAGTACTTC. Protein product: CASSPSSGGGETQYF.